These 32 T cell receptor beta chains share one sample of origin, sequenced in a study of vaccination and CD4 T cells after COVID-19. Treatment here: roughly ten-day PBMC culture with coronavirus spike peptide pools or control peptides (ViraFEST assay). The antigens these receptors bind are not known. The Oncomine TCR Beta short-read assay was what sequenced the DNA obtained from cultured CD4+ T cells. TCRdb redid the calling of the PCR reads with MiXCR, one entry per CDR3 protein. Among roughly 14,000 distinct CDR3 sequences listed, around 58% were seen once. Sequenced input: CD4+ T cells from blood, cultured in vitro. Source of these receptors: a human donor who had recovered from COVID-19.

The chain joins TRBV2 to TRBJ1-5; D not certain. Trimming took 3 bases from V and 5 from J, leaving 8 bases between them. The germline V gene encodes CDR1 SNHLY and CDR2 FYNNEI. CDR3 length: 13 amino acids. Written as DNA, the CDR3 is TGTGCCAGCAGTGAGGAGGCCCATCAGCCCCAGCATTTT. It specifies CASSEEAHQPQHF.

V gene TRBV28 combines with J gene TRBJ1-3, with a possible D match to TRBD1 (5 bases). Trimming cost V 10 bases and J 0 bases, with 10 bases left between them. The CDR3 totals 13 residues. CDR1 MDHEN and CDR2 SYDVKM come from the germline V gene. CDR3 region: CATGGGSGNTIYF. The CDR3 DNA reads as TGTGCCACCGGGGGGGGCTCTGGAAACACCATATATTTT.

V is TRBV20-1 and J is TRBJ2-1, with 14 bases that match TRBD2. V lost 3 bases and J lost 8; bases outside the gene matches: 9. Germline CDR1 is DFQATT and CDR2 is SNEGSKA (reference sequence). The CDR3 contains 16 residues. In DNA form, the CDR3 reads TGCAGTGCTAGTGTTGTAGGGACTAGCGGGAGTTATGAGCAGTTCTTC. Amino acids: CSASVVGTSGSYEQFF.

V gene TRBV7-7 combines with J gene TRBJ2-1; D gene ambiguous. The V end was cut by 4 bases, the J end by 5 bases, with 12 bases between. This CDR3 contains 14 residues. CDR1 is SSHAT and CDR2 is FNYEAQ in the germline V gene (reference sequence). CDR3 residues: CASSSTFNDNEQFF. The CDR3 coding sequence is TGTGCCAGCAGCTCAACCTTCAATGACAATGAGCAGTTCTTC.

In this sample, this clonotype turned up a few times. This chain connects TRBV6-1 to TRBJ1-2; 7 nucleotides align to TRBD1. The CDR3 spans 15 residues. Germline V gene data show CDR1 as MNHNS and CDR2 as SASEGT. The trim removed 3 bases at V and 1 base at J, leaving 5 bases unmatched. CDR3 nucleotide sequence: TGTGCCAGCAGTGACTCAGGGGGACTTAACTATGGCTACACCTTC. Translation: CASSDSGGLNYGYTF.

The chain combines TRBV7-2 with TRBJ2-7; 13 bases line up with TRBD2. The germline CDR1 and CDR2 sequences are SGHTA and FQGNSA. V shed 0 bases, J shed 4 bases, and the junction held 3 bases outside the gene matches. The length of the CDR3 is 16 residues. The CDR3 sequence: CASSLALAGGGYEQYF. The CDR3 coding sequence is TGTGCCAGCAGCTTAGCACTAGCGGGAGGGGGGTACGAGCAGTACTTC.

The chain joins TRBV5-1 to TRBJ2-7, with TRBD1 identical over 8 bases. Per germline, CDR1 SGHRS and CDR2 YFSETQ. V gave up 1 base and J gave up 2 bases; unmatched junction bases: 2. This CDR3 has 14 residues. CDR3 in amino acids: CASSLQGAAYEQYF. The CDR3 nucleotides read TGCGCCAGCAGCTTGCAGGGGGCAGCCTACGAGCAGTACTTC.

This clonotype occurred a few times. This chain links TRBV7-9 with TRBJ1-2; the D is unclear. Trimming took 5 bases from V and 5 from J, leaving 9 bases between them. Looked up from germline, CDR1 is SEHNR and CDR2 is FQNEAQ (reference sequence). The CDR3 loop spans 12 amino acids. CDR3 DNA sequence: TGTGCCAGCAGCCTGGACTTATATGGCTACACCTTC. Encoded protein: CASSLDLYGYTF.

This clonotype was picked up a small number of times. The chain has TRBV28 and TRBJ2-3; 8 bases align to TRBD2. The V gene end was trimmed by 2 bases and the J gene end by 6 bases; junction bases not matched to a gene: 7. The CDR3 has 15 amino acids. Germline loops: CDR1 MDHEN, CDR2 SYDVKM. Written as DNA, the CDR3 is TGTGCCAGCAGTTTAAACGGGAGGGCCGTGGATACGCAGTATTTT. Encoded protein: CASSLNGRAVDTQYF.

This clonotype was counted once. The chain recombines TRBV5-1 with TRBJ1-1; D gene ambiguous. V was clipped by 3 bases and J by 3 bases, with 9 bases between them. This CDR3 region has 13 residues. From germline, CDR1 is SGHRS and CDR2 YFSETQ. CDR3 nucleotides: TGCGCCAGCAGCTGGATTGTGGACACTGAAGCTTTCTTT. Encoded protein: CASSWIVDTEAFF.

This clonotype has more than one count but fewer than ten. This chain links TRBV7-3 with TRBJ1-5; the D is unclear. Between the trimmed V and J ends, which lost 2 bases and 4 bases, there was a span of 12 bases. The CDR3 has 15 amino acids. The germline V gene encodes CDR1 SGHTA and CDR2 FQGTGA. The CDR3 nucleotides are TGTGCCAGCAGCTTATATCCAGGCGGGAATCAGCCCCAGCATTTT. Translating gives CASSLYPGGNQPQHF.

V usage is TRBV20-1 and J usage is TRBJ2-5, with a possible D match to TRBD2 (5 bases). The CDR3 sequence is 11 residues long. Germline V gives CDR1 DFQATT, CDR2 SNEGSKA (reference sequence). Trimming removed 7 bases at V and 0 bases at J, with 6 bases between. CDR3 sequence (DNA): TGCAGTGGGGAGTACCAAGAGACCCAGTACTTC. Translation: CSGEYQETQYF.

The chain couples TRBV19 to TRBJ1-6; D is possibly TRBD1 (6 bases). The CDR3 length is 16 residues. Germline V CDR1 and CDR2: LNHDA, SQIVND (reference sequence). Deletions cut 6 bases from V and 6 bases from J, with 18 bases between. CDR3 sequence reads: CASSRRGQQGNSPLHF. CDR3 sequence (DNA): TGTGCCAGTAGCCGAAGGGGCCAACAGGGTAATTCACCCCTCCACTTT.

The chain joins TRBV27 to TRBJ2-3; no clear D gene. Germline CDR1 and CDR2: MNHEY and SMNVEV (reference sequence). CDR3 length: 13 amino acids. The V end lost 8 bases, the J end lost 2 bases, and 11 bases lay between the germline ends. CDR3 sequence reads: CASQTRVTDTQYF. As DNA, the CDR3 is TGTGCCAGCCAAACACGGGTCACAGATACGCAGTATTTT.

The gene calls are TRBV19 and TRBJ2-1; TRBD1 agrees at 9 bases. V shed 4 bases and J 6 bases; nucleotides not matched to a gene: 10. CDR1 and CDR2 from the germline V gene are LNHDA and SQIVND (reference sequence). The CDR3 extends over 16 amino acids. CDR3 sequence: CASSNRGLVFANEQFF. CDR3 coding DNA: TGTGCCAGTAGTAACAGGGGGCTTGTTTTTGCCAATGAGCAGTTCTTC.

The rearrangement joins TRBV20-1 to TRBJ2-1; 15 nucleotides align to TRBD2. There are 16 residues in the CDR3. In germline, CDR1 is DFQATT, CDR2 SNEGSKA (reference sequence). With V trimmed by 0 bases and J by 13 bases, 10 bases remained unmatched. DNA of the CDR3: TGCAGTGCTAGAGATCGTTTCGGACTAGCGGGAGGGATACAGTTCTTC. Its protein is CSARDRFGLAGGIQFF.

In this sample, this clonotype turned up a few times. The rearrangement joins TRBV20-1 to TRBJ2-6; no clear D gene. Germline-derived CDR1 and CDR2 are DFQATT and SNEGSKA (reference sequence). Between the trimmed V and J ends, which lost 3 bases and 0 bases, there was a span of 9 bases. This CDR3 is 15 amino acids long. This CDR3 is CSASSGFSGANVLTF. As DNA, the CDR3 is TGCAGTGCTAGTTCCGGGTTCTCTGGGGCCAACGTCCTGACTTTC.

This rearrangement joins TRBV6-2 or TRBV6-3 to TRBJ2-3, with unresolved D. CDR1 and CDR2 (germline): MNHEY, SVGEGT. There are 14 residues in the CDR3. V was trimmed by 4 bases and J by 6 bases, leaving 14 bases between them. As DNA, the CDR3 is TGTGCCAGCAGTTTGTCTCATCGGGCGGATACGCAGTATTTT. Translation gives CASSLSHRADTQYF.

The rearrangement joins TRBV7-9 to TRBJ1-5; maybe TRBD1 (5 bases). The CDR3 is 16 residues long. Trimming pared 5 bases from V and 3 bases from J, leaving 17 bases between. From germline, CDR1 is SEHNR and CDR2 FQNEAQ (reference sequence). In DNA form, the CDR3 reads TGTGCCAGCAGCATAAGCGGCCAGGGATTCAATCAGCCCCAGCATTTT. Amino acid sequence: CASSISGQGFNQPQHF.

This clonotype was counted a few times. This rearrangement joins TRBV16 to TRBJ1-2; a weak D match, TRBD1 (6 bases). Between the trimmed V and J ends, which lost 2 bases and 7 bases, there was a span of 17 bases. The germline V gene encodes CDR1 KGHSY and CDR2 FQNENV. The CDR3 length is 15 residues. The CDR3 DNA sequence: TGTGCCAGCAGCCAAGGGAGAGGGGGTTCCGGTGGCTACACCTTC. Protein sequence: CASSQGRGGSGGYTF.

The chain recombines TRBV4-1 with TRBJ2-3; 13 bases are shared with TRBD2. CDR1 and CDR2 from the germline V gene are MGHRA and YSYEKL. The V segment lost 4 bases and the J segment 6 bases; nucleotides outside the gene matches: 4. The CDR3 runs 15 residues. The CDR3 reads CASSLRTSGSDTQYF. The CDR3 DNA reads as TGCGCCAGCAGCCTTCGGACTAGCGGGAGCGATACGCAGTATTTT.

This clonotype was detected once. The gene calls are TRBV20-1 and TRBJ2-3; TRBD2 might be the D (6 bases). The CDR3 consists of 17 residues. V lost 3 bases and J lost 4, with 23 bases in between. Germline V lookup: CDR1 DFQATT, CDR2 SNEGSKA (reference sequence). The CDR3 reads CSASYPTRDLQADTQYF. The CDR3, as DNA: TGCAGTGCTAGCTATCCCACTAGGGACTTACAGGCAGATACGCAGTATTTT.

V usage is TRBV7-9 and J usage is TRBJ2-4; 7 positions match TRBD2. CDR1 and CDR2 (germline): SEHNR, FQNEAQ (reference sequence). This CDR3 comprises 15 residues. V lost 1 base, J lost 8 bases, and 8 bases stayed unmatched. The CDR3 protein is CASSLGGAGEDIQYF. As DNA, the CDR3 is TGTGCCAGCAGCTTAGGCGGGGCGGGGGAGGACATTCAGTACTTC.

The chain is built from TRBV27 and TRBJ2-2, with unresolved D. CDR1 MNHEY and CDR2 SMNVEV come from the germline V gene (reference sequence). The V and J ends lost 2 bases and 4 bases respectively, with 17 bases between them. This CDR3 has 17 amino acids. CDR3 protein: CASSLRKRATFTGELFF. For the CDR3, the DNA is TGTGCCAGCAGTTTACGTAAAAGGGCCACTTTCACCGGGGAGCTGTTTTTT.

The chain couples TRBV28 to TRBJ2-7, with unresolved D. V lost 8 bases, J lost 4 bases, and 9 bases lay in between. From germline, CDR1 is MDHEN and CDR2 SYDVKM. This CDR3 region has 11 residues. The CDR3 DNA sequence: TGTGCCAGCCGCTCCCTATACGAGCAGTACTTC. Its protein product is CASRSLYEQYF.

The chain recombines TRBV5-4 with TRBJ2-2; unclear D gene. Germline V gene data show CDR1 as SGHNT and CDR2 as YYREEE (reference sequence). This CDR3 comprises 16 residues. The V end was cut by 5 bases, the J end by 0 bases, with 14 bases between. The chain's CDR3 is CASRRTGPTNTGELFF. The CDR3 DNA is TGTGCCAGCAGACGAACCGGGCCCACGAACACCGGGGAGCTGTTTTTT.

This clonotype was seen more than once but under ten times. V usage is TRBV7-3 and J usage is TRBJ2-1; 9 nucleotides agree with TRBD1. The junction had 6 bases not matched to a gene; V was cut back by 5 bases and J by 4 bases. In germline, CDR1 is SGHTA, CDR2 FQGTGA. The CDR3 has 15 residues. The CDR3 is CASSRTGTGYNEQFF. The CDR3 DNA is TGTGCCAGCAGCCGTACAGGGACAGGGTACAATGAGCAGTTCTTC.

The rearrangement links TRBV20-1 to TRBJ1-5, with TRBD1 matching 10 bases. The CDR3 contains 14 residues. Germline V gene sequence: CDR1 DFQATT, CDR2 SNEGSKA (reference sequence). Germline trimming cut 5 bases from V and 6 bases from J; bases unmatched to any gene: 7. The DNA of the CDR3 is TGCAGTGCTGAGGACAGGGGGTTTGGTCAGCCCCAGCATTTT. It encodes CSAEDRGFGQPQHF.

The chain couples TRBV20-1 to TRBJ1-2; no reliable D call. Germline V CDR1 and CDR2: DFQATT, SNEGSKA (reference sequence). Trimming cost V 0 bases and J 2 bases, with 7 bases left between them. The length of the CDR3 is 13 residues. CDR3 amino acids: CSARDWQNYGYTF. The CDR3 region has the DNA TGCAGTGCTAGAGATTGGCAAAACTATGGCTACACCTTC.

V and J are TRBV4-2 and TRBJ1-1, with a possible D match to TRBD1 (5 bases). CDR1 LGHNA and CDR2 YNFKEQ come from the germline V gene. The CDR3 contains 17 residues. The V end lost 0 bases, the J end lost 6 bases, and 20 bases lay between the germline ends. The DNA for the CDR3 is TGTGCCAGCAGCCAAGACGGCAGGGATGTATTGGGGCCTGAAGCTTTCTTT. Translated: CASSQDGRDVLGPEAFF.

Only a few counts were recorded for this clonotype. The chain is built from TRBV6-1 and TRBJ2-2, with 9 bases matching TRBD1. CDR1 MNHNS and CDR2 SASEGT come from the germline V gene. This CDR3 contains 15 residues. V lost 5 bases, J lost 4 bases, and 5 bases stayed unmatched. CDR3 nucleotides: TGTGCCAGCAGTAAACGACAGGGGGGCACCGGGGAGCTGTTTTTT. As protein: CASSKRQGGTGELFF.

The rearrangement joins TRBV30 to TRBJ2-5, with 11 bases identical to TRBD1. This CDR3 comprises 14 residues. V was clipped by 3 bases and J by 5 bases; unmatched bases: 5. Per the germline V gene, CDR1 is GTSNPN and CDR2 is SVGIG (reference sequence). The CDR3 protein is CAWRDRGRGETQYF. The CDR3, as DNA: TGTGCCTGGAGGGACAGGGGGCGAGGGGAGACCCAGTACTTC.